One and the same sample provided the 17 T cell receptor beta chains below, sequenced in a study of CD8 T cells in Susac syndrome. A quantity of about 0.5 to 1 ug RNA underwent reverse transcription using random hexamers. From the immunoSEQ multiplex PCR reads, TCRdb called clonotypes with MiXCR, one entry per CDR3 protein. The table shows roughly 150,000 distinct CDR3 sequences, with roughly 95% occurring only once. The sequenced material came from CD8+ T cells from PBMCs. The receptors originated from a human donor with multiple sclerosis.

The J gene is TRBJ1-2, the V gene TRBV27; TRBD1 agrees at 8 bases. In germline, CDR1 is MNHEY, CDR2 SMNVEV (reference sequence). Trimming took 6 bases from V and 4 from J; bases not matched to a gene: 7. The CDR3 loop spans 14 amino acids. In DNA form, the CDR3 reads TGTGCCAGCAGGCAGGGGGCTTACCTCTATGGCTACACCTTC. Its protein product is CASRQGAYLYGYTF.

This chain uses TRBV20-1 with TRBJ2-3; 8 nucleotides line up with TRBD2. From germline, CDR1 is DFQATT and CDR2 SNEGSKA (reference sequence). V was pared by 5 bases and J by 0 bases, with 7 bases of the junction left unmatched. There are 15 residues in the CDR3. In DNA form, the CDR3 reads TGCAGTGCTCACGCTGCGGGGGGAAGCACAGATACGCAGTATTTT. Encoded protein: CSAHAAGGSTDTQYF.

The chain employs TRBV7-6 and TRBJ2-7; TRBD2 is a possible D gene (5 bases). This CDR3 is built from 15 residues. Germline V gene sequence: CDR1 SGHVS, CDR2 FNYEAQ. V was clipped by 5 bases and J by 0 bases, with 14 bases between them. CDR3 loop: CASSQDSRSSYEQYV. The CDR3 DNA follows: TGTGCCAGCAGCCAGGACTCGCGGAGCTCCTACGAGCAGTACGTC.

The genes are TRBV2 and TRBJ2-7; D is unresolved. The CDR3 is 13 amino acids. Germline V gene lookup returns CDR1 SNHLY and CDR2 FYNNEI. The V end lost 5 bases, the J end lost 5 bases, and 13 bases lay between the germline ends. CDR3 nucleotides: TGTGCCAGCAGTTGGCTAGTTAGCCACGAGCAGTACTTC. Amino acid sequence: CASSWLVSHEQYF.

V is TRBV20-1 and J is TRBJ2-5; 8 bases align to TRBD1. The ends lost 0 bases at V and 5 bases at J; junction bases unmatched: 11. This CDR3 comprises 16 residues. CDR1 DFQATT and CDR2 SNEGSKA come from the germline V gene (reference sequence). The CDR3 reads CSARDRTGLGLETQYF. In DNA, the CDR3 is TGCAGTGCTAGAGATCGGACAGGGTTGGGTTTGGAGACCCAGTACTTC.

V gene TRBV7-9 combines with J gene TRBJ1-5, with 9 positions matching TRBD1. Germline V gives CDR1 SEHNR, CDR2 FQNEAQ (reference sequence). V dropped 5 bases and J dropped 2; count of bases not matched to a gene: 7. The CDR3 consists of 16 residues. The CDR3 here is CASSAQGAVGNQPQHF. In DNA form, the CDR3 reads TGTGCCAGCAGCGCACAGGGGGCCGTGGGCAATCAGCCCCAGCATTTT.

The chain couples TRBV29-1 to TRBJ2-5; TRBD2 matches 14 bases. V shed 4 bases and J 4 bases; nucleotides not matched to a gene: 5. Looked up from germline, CDR1 is SQVTM and CDR2 is ANQGSEA. This CDR3 comprises 15 residues. CDR3 protein: CSVVAGTSGGETQYF. CDR3 DNA sequence: TGCAGCGTTGTTGCCGGGACTAGCGGGGGAGAGACCCAGTACTTC.

Here the CDR3 reads CSVPLDGELFF. The CDR3 DNA sequence: TGCAGCGTCCCGCTGGACGGGGAGCTGTTTTTT. The chain joins TRBV29-1 to TRBJ2-2; D remains ambiguous. The CDR3 loop spans 11 amino acids. V dropped 6 bases and J dropped 7 bases, with 9 bases sitting between them. Germline V gene data show CDR1 as SQVTM and CDR2 as ANQGSEA.

The rearrangement links TRBV14 to TRBJ1-2; D ambiguous. Germline loops: CDR1 SGHDN, CDR2 FVKESK. The CDR3 consists of 11 residues. Trimming stripped 1 base from V and 10 bases from J, with 7 bases between. The CDR3 nucleotides read TGTGCCAGCAGCCAAGGAACTCACTACACCTTC. It yields the protein CASSQGTHYTF.

The rearrangement links TRBV6-5 to TRBJ2-1; D is uncertain. V was trimmed by 7 bases and J by 10 bases, leaving 11 bases between them. This CDR3 spans 11 amino acids. In germline, CDR1 is MNHEY, CDR2 SVGAGI. The CDR3 coding sequence is TGTGCCAGCACCTCAGGCGACGAGCAGTTCTTC. It is translated as CASTSGDEQFF.

The V gene is TRBV2, the J gene TRBJ1-1, with 7 bases that match TRBD1. The J segment lost 6 bases and the V segment lost 9 bases, leaving 13 bases of the junction unmatched. Germline V lookup: CDR1 SNHLY, CDR2 FYNNEI. The CDR3 totals 14 residues. The CDR3 DNA sequence: TGTGCCAGGAACATCAGAGGGGGCGGCGCTGAAGCTTTCTTT. It codes for CARNIRGGGAEAFF. The full variable domain, completed using reference TRBV2 and TRBJ1-1, is EPEVTQTPSHQVTQMGQEVILRCVPISNHLYFYWYRQILGQKVEFLVSFYNNEISEKSEIFDDQFSVERPDGSNFTLKIRSTKLEDSAMYFCARNIRGGGAEAFFGQGTRLTVV.

The chain has TRBV6-1 and TRBJ2-3; 13 positions agree with TRBD2. Germline V gene sequence: CDR1 MNHNS, CDR2 SASEGT. The CDR3 has 16 amino acids. V dropped 6 bases and J dropped 6; count of bases not matched to a gene: 9. The CDR3 DNA sequence: TGTGCCAGCAGCACCCGGGGACTAGCGGGGCCGGATACGCAGTATTTT. Translating it yields CASSTRGLAGPDTQYF.

The rearrangement joins TRBV2 to TRBJ1-2; D call uncertain. CDR1 is SNHLY and CDR2 is FYNNEI in the germline V gene. CDR3 length equals 9 residues. V gave up 10 bases and J gave up 5 bases, with 5 bases separating them. Here the CDR3 reads CATAYGYTF. The CDR3, as DNA: TGTGCCACTGCGTATGGCTACACCTTC.

The chain is built from TRBV29-1 and TRBJ1-1; the match to TRBD1 covers 10 bases. V lost 1 base and J lost 1; bases outside the gene matches: 6. Germline V gene sequence: CDR1 SQVTM, CDR2 ANQGSEA. The CDR3 loop spans 16 amino acids. As DNA, the CDR3 is TGCAGCGTTGAAGGCAAGGGGACAGGGGAGAACACTGAAGCTTTCTTT. Translating it yields CSVEGKGTGENTEAFF.

This sequence joins TRBV29-1 and TRBJ2-7, with TRBD1 identical over 7 bases. Germline V lookup: CDR1 SQVTM, CDR2 ANQGSEA. After removal of 0 bases from V and 4 bases from J, the junction contained 3 bases not matched to a gene. This CDR3 contains 13 residues. As DNA, the CDR3 is TGCAGCGTTGAAGAAGGGGGACAGTACGAGCAGTACTTC. Translated: CSVEEGGQYEQYF.

The V gene is TRBV19, the J gene TRBJ2-1, with a possible D match to TRBD2 (5 bases). The CDR3 extends over 15 amino acids. With 4 bases removed from V and 7 bases from J, the gap between germline ends came to 17 bases. Germline V gene lookup returns CDR1 LNHDA and CDR2 SQIVND (reference sequence). The CDR3 region has the DNA TGTGCCAGTAGTACCTCCCCCGCCCCGGGGAATGAGCAGTTCTTC. Residues: CASSTSPAPGNEQFF.

The rearrangement links TRBV3-1 to TRBJ2-1, with TRBD1 matching over 7 bases. Germline V gives CDR1 LGHDT, CDR2 YNNKEL (reference sequence). Losses at the gene ends were 1 base for V and 3 bases for J; bases not matched to a gene: 6. CDR3 length: 16 residues. CDR3: CASSQAKGAFYNEQFF. CDR3 nucleotides: TGTGCCAGCAGCCAAGCAAAGGGGGCGTTCTACAATGAGCAGTTCTTC.